This T cell receptor (beta chain) was found in a study of blood T cell repertoires in COVID-19. Study at large: COVID-19 samples collected from the United States, Italy and Spain covered acute and convalescent phases.

This CDR3 is built from 16 residues. Trimming stripped 1 base from V and 3 bases from J, with 14 bases between. The germline V gene has CDR1 SGHDN and CDR2 FVKESK. As handled by the study authors: Amplification with reference gene primers provided the estimates of nucleated cell counts. Using immunoSEQ multiplex PCR, the repertoire was profiled, and TCRdb retains in-frame clones only, with some absent. V and J calls and clone size follow that table, whereas D and trimming were derived from the DNA. The repertoire consists of 200,000 to 250,000 clones, with roughly nine tenths occurring once and the leading ten covering 5.5% to 6.5%.

This clonotype was sampled from a man aged 55 to 70 with acute or convalescent COVID-19. The chain joins TRBV14 to TRBJ2-3; weak D call: TRBD1 (6 bases). Material for sequencing was peripheral blood. CDR3 amino acids: CASSQGGRGRTDTQYF. CDR3 nucleotides: TGTGCCAGCAGCCAAGGAGGCAGGGGAAGGACAGATACGCAGTATTTT.